The 14 T cell receptor beta chains reported below all come from one sample, sequenced in a study of blood T cell repertoires in COVID-19. Assay: immunoSEQ multiplex PCR; the TCRdb copy retains only in-frame clones and omits some. This sample yields about 61,000 clones, of which 90% to 95% are seen a single time; 8.5% to 10% belongs to the top ten. The specimen sequenced was peripheral blood. The receptors originated from a human donor in a cohort sampled during active COVID-19.

V is TRBV5-1 and J is TRBJ2-3; 9 bases are a match to TRBD2. This CDR3 has 15 residues. The V and J ends lost 1 base and 4 bases, in that order; junction bases with no gene match: 4. Germline loops: CDR1 SGHRS, CDR2 YFSETQ. In DNA, the CDR3 is TGCGCCAGCAGCTTGATGTCTAGCGGGGCAGATACGCAGTATTTT. Its translation is CASSLMSSGADTQYF. Together with reference TRBV5-1 and TRBJ2-3, the CDR3 gives the full variable domain: KAGVTQTPRYLIKTRGQQVTLSCSPISGHRSVSWYQQTPGQGLQFLFEYFSETQRNKGNFPGRFSGRQFSNSRSEMNVSTLELGDSALYLCASSLMSSGADTQYFGPGTRLTVL.

This chain connects TRBV9 to TRBJ2-7; D is perhaps TRBD2 (5 bases). CDR3 length: 13 residues. From germline, CDR1 is SGDLS and CDR2 YYNGEE. The V and J ends lost 4 bases and 0 bases respectively, with 8 bases between them. CDR3 protein: CASSPRDSYEQYF. The CDR3 coding sequence is TGTGCCAGCAGCCCCCGGGACTCCTACGAGCAGTACTTC.

This clone was found a few times. The rearrangement uses TRBV28 and TRBJ2-3; 9 bases map to TRBD2. Germline-derived CDR1 and CDR2 are MDHEN and SYDVKM. Trimming took 2 bases from V and 2 from J; bases not matched to a gene: 2. CDR3 size: 15 residues. In nucleotides, the CDR3 is TGTGCCAGCAGTTTAGCGGGAGGGTACACAGATACGCAGTATTTT. This encodes CASSLAGGYTDTQYF. The full variable domain, with the rest looked up from reference TRBV28 and TRBJ2-3, is DVKVTQSSRYLVKRTGEKVFLECVQDMDHENMFWYRQDPGLGLRLIYFSYDVKMKEKGDIPEGYSVSREKKERFSLILESASTNQTSMYLCASSLAGGYTDTQYFGPGTRLTVL.

V is TRBV19 and J is TRBJ1-5; tentative D call: TRBD1 (5 bases). The CDR3 length is 15 residues. Germline lookup yields CDR1 LNHDA and CDR2 SQIVND (reference sequence). Trimming removed 8 bases at V and 6 bases at J, with 20 bases between. CDR3 in DNA: TGTGCCAGTTCGGCCGTTGGGGGGGAGAGTCAGCCCCAGCATTTT. Protein sequence: CASSAVGGESQPQHF.

The chain is built from TRBV7-2 and TRBJ2-7; 8 bases agree with TRBD2. V shed 4 bases and J 4 bases; nucleotides not matched to a gene: 6. The germline V gene has CDR1 SGHTA and CDR2 FQGNSA. This CDR3 has 14 residues. In DNA, the CDR3 is TGTGCCAGCAGCTCTCGGGGGGGCGGGTACGAGCAGTACTTC. This sequence encodes CASSSRGGGYEQYF. The full variable domain, with the rest looked up from reference TRBV7-2 and TRBJ2-7, is GAGVSQSPSNKVTEKGKDVELRCDPISGHTALYWYRQSLGQGLEFLIYFQGNSAPDKSGLPSDRFSAERTGGSVSTLTIQRTQQEDSAVYLCASSSRGGGYEQYFGPGTRLTVT.

The rearrangement uses TRBV7-3 and TRBJ2-3; D is unclear. The germline CDR1 and CDR2 sequences are SGHTA and FQGTGA. Deletions cut 5 bases from V and 3 bases from J, with 9 bases between. The CDR3 consists of 13 residues. For the CDR3, the DNA is TGTGCCAGCAGCGAGGAAAGGACAGATACGCAGTATTTT. Its translation: CASSEERTDTQYF. The full variable domain, in which reference TRBV7-3 and TRBJ2-3 provide the parts outside the CDR3, is GAGVSQTPSNKVTEKGKYVELRCDPISGHTALYWYRQSLGQGPEFLIYFQGTGAADDSGLPNDRFFAVRPEGSVSTLKIQRTERGDSAVYLCASSEERTDTQYFGPGTRLTVL.

A few counts support this clone. CDR3 sequence (DNA): TGTGCCAGCAGCCACCTCTTCGGCTCCTACAATGAGCAGTTCTTC. This codes for CASSHLFGSYNEQFF. V gene TRBV3-1 (or the pseudogene TRBV3-2) combines with J gene TRBJ2-1; no firm D call. This CDR3 region has 15 residues. V shed 3 bases and J shed 0 bases, with 9 bases lying between them. Germline V gene lookup returns CDR1 LGHDT and CDR2 YNNKEL (reference sequence).

J is TRBJ1-2 and V is TRBV12-3 or TRBV12-4; 9 bases map to TRBD1. V shed 3 bases, J shed 4 bases, and the junction held 0 bases outside the gene matches. The CDR3 has 13 amino acids. This CDR3 reads CASSLTGGYGYTF. CDR3 coding DNA: TGTGCCAGCAGTTTGACAGGGGGCTATGGCTACACCTTC.

This clone is deemed medium-sized. This chain connects TRBV7-8 to TRBJ2-7, with TRBD2 matching over 10 bases. This CDR3 has 14 amino acids. V was clipped by 5 bases and J by 4 bases; unmatched bases: 5. Germline-derived CDR1 and CDR2 are SGHVS and FQNEAQ. The CDR3 DNA sequence: TGTGCCAGCAGCCAACTAGCGGGAATTTACGAGCAGTACTTC. Residues: CASSQLAGIYEQYF.

This clone was observed a few times. The J gene is TRBJ1-3, the V gene TRBV6-5, with D maybe TRBD1 (5 bases). Trimming shortened V by 2 bases and J by 4 bases, and 12 bases separated the two germline ends. Germline V CDR1 and CDR2: MNHEY, SVGAGI. This CDR3 spans 15 amino acids. The CDR3 DNA sequence: TGTGCCAGCAGTTACGCTCAGGGTGCGGGAAACACCATATATTTT. Its protein product is CASSYAQGAGNTIYF.

This clone was recorded only once. Here the CDR3 reads CASRINPGLAGGTDTQYF. Written as DNA, the CDR3 is TGTGCCAGCAGAATCAATCCGGGACTAGCGGGGGGAACAGATACGCAGTATTTT. This chain connects TRBV7-2 to TRBJ2-3, with 15 positions matching TRBD2. J lost 3 bases, V lost 6 bases, and 10 bases had no gene match. The CDR3 consists of 18 residues. From germline, CDR1 is SGHTA and CDR2 FQGNSA. The complete variable domain, with remaining parts taken from reference TRBV7-2 and TRBJ2-3, reads GAGVSQSPSNKVTEKGKDVELRCDPISGHTALYWYRQSLGQGLEFLIYFQGNSAPDKSGLPSDRFSAERTGGSVSTLTIQRTQQEDSAVYLCASRINPGLAGGTDTQYFGPGTRLTVL.

The rearrangement joins TRBV9 to TRBJ2-3; 11 bases are a match to TRBD2. The CDR3 extends over 18 amino acids. Trimming at V came to 0 bases and at J to 0 bases, leaving 6 bases not matched to a gene. Germline CDR1 reads SGDLS; CDR2 reads YYNGEE. The chain's CDR3 is CASSVESSGGESTDTQYF. The DNA of the CDR3 is TGTGCCAGCAGCGTAGAGAGTAGCGGGGGGGAAAGCACAGATACGCAGTATTTT. The full variable domain, in which reference TRBV9 and TRBJ2-3 provide the parts outside the CDR3, is DSGVTQTPKHLITATGQRVTLRCSPRSGDLSVYWYQQSLDQGLQFLIQYYNGEERAKGNILERFSAQQFPDLHSELNLSSLELGDSALYFCASSVESSGGESTDTQYFGPGTRLTVL.

The V gene is TRBV7-9, the J gene TRBJ2-3; TRBD2 matches 11 bases. V dropped 5 bases and J dropped 4; count of bases not matched to a gene: 5. In germline, CDR1 is SEHNR, CDR2 FQNEAQ (reference sequence). The CDR3 totals 15 residues. The CDR3 sequence is CASSPGTSGSDTQYF. CDR3 bases: TGTGCCAGCAGCCCCGGGACTAGCGGCTCAGATACGCAGTATTTT.

This chain uses TRBV4-3 with TRBJ1-3; D unresolved. Germline assignment: CDR1 LGHNA and CDR2 YSLEER. CDR3 length equals 15 residues. V was shortened by 2 bases and J by 4 bases, with 12 bases between the two germline ends. Written as DNA, the CDR3 is TGCGCCAGCAGCCAAACAGAATATCCCGGAAACACCATATATTTT. Its translation is CASSQTEYPGNTIYF.